The 18 T cell receptor beta chains below were found in one sample sequenced in a study of blood T cell repertoires in COVID-19. Sequenced by immunoSEQ multiplex PCR; TCRdb stores in-frame clones only, minus some. This sample has 130,000 to 150,000 clones, with about 87% found just once. Material: peripheral blood. These TCRs come from a woman between 50 and 59 years old with active or convalescent COVID-19.

The CDR3 spells CSASPGGRNTEAFF. The CDR3 region has the DNA TGCAGTGCCAGTCCGGGGGGGCGAAACACTGAAGCTTTCTTT. The gene calls are TRBV20-1 and TRBJ1-1, with D perhaps matching TRBD1 (6 bases). Trimming removed 6 bases at V and 2 bases at J, with 16 bases between. The CDR3 consists of 14 residues. Germline V lookup: CDR1 DFQATT, CDR2 SNEGSKA (reference sequence).

The chain links TRBV25-1 to TRBJ2-5, with a weak D call TRBD2 (5 bases). CDR1 and CDR2 (germline): MGHDK, SYGVNS. The ends were cut back, 3 bases at V and 3 bases at J, with 14 bases in the middle. There are 15 residues in the CDR3. CDR3 DNA sequence: TGTGCCAGCAGTGAGAGCGGACGGAAGAAAGAGACCCAGTACTTC. Amino acid sequence: CASSESGRKKETQYF.

The sample holds a few counts of this clone. The V call is TRBV7-8, the J call TRBJ2-7; 12 bases map to TRBD2. This CDR3 is 16 amino acids long. J lost 0 bases, V lost 5 bases, and 5 bases had no gene match. Germline assignment: CDR1 SGHVS and CDR2 FQNEAQ. The CDR3 DNA reads TGTGCCAGCAGCCGCGGACTAGCGGGGAGCTCCTACGAGCAGTACTTC. Its protein is CASSRGLAGSSYEQYF.

This chain joins TRBV4-1 and TRBJ1-2, with D hard to call. Germline values: CDR1 MGHRA, CDR2 YSYEKL. V dropped 1 base and J dropped 5 bases, with 8 bases sitting between them. CDR3 length equals 13 residues. CDR3 sequence: CASSQGGEYGYTF. The CDR3 region has the DNA TGCGCCAGCAGCCAAGGGGGAGAATATGGCTACACCTTC.

The V and J genes are TRBV28 and TRBJ2-3, with 8 bases matching TRBD2. The CDR3 has 15 residues. Trimming cost V 7 bases and J 3 bases; bases outside gene matches: 9. Germline V CDR1 and CDR2: MDHEN, SYDVKM. Here the CDR3 DNA reads TGTGCCAGCACCCCCTCGGGGGGGGGAACAGATACGCAGTATTTT. Translated, it gives CASTPSGGGTDTQYF.

The chain joins TRBV7-9 to TRBJ1-3; D is ambiguous. Trimming cost V 0 bases and J 0 bases, with 6 bases left between them. This CDR3 is built from 15 residues. The V gene's germline CDR1 is SEHNR and CDR2 FQNEAQ (reference sequence). DNA of the CDR3: TGTGCCAGCAGCTTAGCGCAGGTCTCTGGAAACACCATATATTTT. Translated, it gives CASSLAQVSGNTIYF.

V gene TRBV5-4 combines with J gene TRBJ1-3; 7 nucleotides align to TRBD1. The junction had 5 bases not matched to a gene; V was cut back by 3 bases and J by 2 bases. CDR1 is SGHNT and CDR2 is YYREEE in the germline V gene (reference sequence). The CDR3 has 15 residues. DNA of the CDR3: TGTGCCAGCAGCTCGCCGACAGGGCCTGGAAACACCATATATTTT. Translating gives CASSSPTGPGNTIYF.

V and J are TRBV2 and TRBJ1-2, with a tentative D call TRBD1 (6 bases). Germline V gene data show CDR1 as SNHLY and CDR2 as FYNNEI. V was pared by 6 bases and J by 4 bases, with 18 bases between. The CDR3 contains 15 residues. CDR3: CASRGLQGSGYGYTF. For the CDR3, the DNA is TGTGCCAGCAGAGGCCTACAGGGTTCCGGCTATGGCTACACCTTC.

This clone was picked up a small number of times. As DNA, the CDR3 is TGTGCCAGCAGCGGGACTAGCGGAGGGGTCCACGAGCAGTACTTC. Translating it yields CASSGTSGGVHEQYF. The genes are TRBV9 and TRBJ2-7; 10 bases are a match to TRBD2. J was trimmed by 5 bases and V by 3 bases; bases with no gene match: 8. Looked up from germline, CDR1 is SGDLS and CDR2 is YYNGEE. The CDR3 is 15 amino acids.

The V and J genes are TRBV4-3 and TRBJ2-7; 10 bases align to TRBD1. The CDR3 is made up of 15 amino acids. The trim removed 0 bases at V and 3 bases at J, leaving 2 bases unmatched. Germline values: CDR1 LGHNA, CDR2 YSLEER. The CDR3 reads CASSQDRTGGYEQYF. CDR3 nucleotide sequence: TGCGCCAGCAGCCAAGATCGGACAGGGGGCTACGAGCAGTACTTC.

Only a few counts were recorded for this clone. The chain uses TRBV3-1 (or the pseudogene TRBV3-2) and TRBJ1-1; D gene unclear. This CDR3 has 14 residues. Trimming took 1 base from V and 3 from J, leaving 9 bases between them. Germline values: CDR1 LGHDT, CDR2 YNNKEL (reference sequence). CDR3 residues: CASSQGGAYTEAFF. The DNA of the CDR3 is TGTGCCAGCAGCCAAGGGGGAGCCTACACTGAAGCTTTCTTT.

This CDR3 reads CAWSVGGGAYEQYF. CDR3 sequence (DNA): TGTGCCTGGAGTGTGGGTGGGGGGGCCTACGAGCAGTACTTC. The V and J genes are TRBV30 and TRBJ2-7; 7 bases map to TRBD2. Trimming at V came to 0 bases and at J to 2 bases, leaving 4 bases not matched to a gene. CDR1 and CDR2 from the germline V gene are GTSNPN and SVGIG (reference sequence). The CDR3 consists of 14 residues.

The chain joins TRBV5-4 to TRBJ2-1; 7 bases are a match to TRBD2. In germline, CDR1 is SGHNT, CDR2 YYREEE (reference sequence). The CDR3 contains 15 residues. V was pared by 0 bases and J by 8 bases, with 8 bases of the junction left unmatched. The CDR3 nucleotides read TGTGCCAGCAGCTTGGAGTGGGCGGGAGAGGATGAGCAGTTCTTC. It yields the protein CASSLEWAGEDEQFF.

This chain links TRBV5-8 with TRBJ2-7, with D perhaps TRBD1 (7 bases). V was cut by 1 base and J by 1 base, with 12 bases left in between. CDR3 size: 15 residues. Germline CDR1 is SGHTS and CDR2 is YDEGEE. The CDR3 DNA sequence: TGTGCCAGCAGCTTGAACAGGGGAGGATCCTACGAGCAGTACTTC. It codes for CASSLNRGGSYEQYF.

This chain joins TRBV7-6 and TRBJ1-2; D is unresolved. Germline lookup yields CDR1 SGHVS and CDR2 FNYEAQ. The CDR3 loop spans 13 amino acids. The V gene lost 6 bases and the J gene lost 8 bases, with 16 bases spanning the gap. CDR3 loop: CASSNPSSQGYTF. CDR3 coding DNA: TGTGCCAGCAGTAACCCTAGTTCGCAAGGCTACACCTTC.

This chain uses TRBV30 with TRBJ2-7, with 9 nucleotides matching TRBD1. The V segment lost 0 bases and the J segment 1 base; nucleotides outside the gene matches: 7. The germline CDR1 and CDR2 sequences are GTSNPN and SVGIG (reference sequence). The CDR3 is 16 amino acids. The CDR3, as DNA: TGTGCCTGGAGTGTTTGGGGACAGGGAAATTCCTACGAGCAGTACTTC. Amino acids: CAWSVWGQGNSYEQYF.

This chain links TRBV18 with TRBJ2-1; 7 nucleotides match TRBD2. The ends lost 3 bases at V and 9 bases at J; junction bases unmatched: 8. Germline V gene sequence: CDR1 KGHSH, CDR2 LQKENI. The CDR3 length is 14 residues. CDR3 sequence (DNA): TGTGCCAGCTCACCCGGACTAGATAGAAGTGAGCAGTTCTTC. It codes for CASSPGLDRSEQFF.

The gene calls are TRBV4-1 and TRBJ2-2; D not resolved. Germline V CDR1 and CDR2: MGHRA, YSYEKL. The CDR3 sequence is 15 residues long. The ends were cut back, 6 bases at V and 0 bases at J, with 11 bases in the middle. CDR3 sequence: CASRLRPPNTGELFF. CDR3 nucleotides: TGCGCCAGCAGACTAAGACCTCCGAACACCGGGGAGCTGTTTTTT.